These 10 T cell receptor beta chains were all obtained from the same sample, sequenced in a study of T cells in Graves' hyperthyroidism and ophthalmopathy. Amplification of TCR beta CDR3 regions was performed using RNA transcripts as template. The TCR CDR3 was amplified in a first-round RT-PCR using the HTBI primer set. TCRdb reprocessed the multiplex PCR reads with MiXCR, giving one entry per CDR3 protein. The sample carries more than 500,000 distinct CDR3 sequences, roughly 14% recorded once. Input material: blood. These receptors were collected from a woman aged 40 to 50 with Graves' ophthalmopathy.

This clonotype was picked up many times. V usage is TRBV7-2 and J usage is TRBJ2-7, with TRBD2 as a possible D gene (6 bases). The CDR3 loop spans 13 amino acids. CDR1 is SGHTA, CDR2 FQGNSA, per germline. V was pared by 4 bases and J by 3 bases, with 10 bases between. CDR3 nucleotide sequence: TGTGCCAGCAGCTCCGCTAGCGTCTACGAGCAGTACTTC. This gives the protein CASSSASVYEQYF.

There are a few counts of this clonotype. The rearrangement uses TRBV30 and TRBJ1-1, with D possibly being TRBD1 (5 bases). Germline V gives CDR1 GTSNPN, CDR2 SVGIG (reference sequence). The CDR3 is 12 amino acids. Trimming removed 5 bases from V and 7 bases from J, with 14 bases in between. Here the CDR3 reads CAWGGFFGEAFF. The CDR3 nucleotides read TGTGCCTGGGGGGGGTTTTTCGGTGAAGCTTTCTTT.

This clonotype came up many times. This chain links TRBV19 with TRBJ1-1; unclear D gene. Germline V lookup: CDR1 LNHDA, CDR2 SQIVND (reference sequence). This CDR3 spans 15 amino acids. Trimming removed 4 bases from V and 0 bases from J, with 12 bases in between. The CDR3 reads CASSTPSGMNTEAFF. CDR3 DNA sequence: TGTGCCAGTAGTACACCTTCGGGCATGAACACTGAAGCTTTCTTT.

This clonotype was detected ten times or more. This sequence joins TRBV6-5 and TRBJ2-7; 9 positions match TRBD2. The length of the CDR3 is 16 residues. Germline V gene lookup returns CDR1 MNHEY and CDR2 SVGAGI. V dropped 0 bases and J dropped 3; count of bases not matched to a gene: 6. The CDR3 nucleotides read TGTGCCAGCAGTTACTCAATAGCGGGAGATGTCTACGAGCAGTACTTC. Encoded protein: CASSYSIAGDVYEQYF.

Many counts were recorded for this clonotype. A clone one base away is much larger, so this may be a read error. The CDR3 nucleotides are TGTGCCAGCAGTTGGACAGGGAGTACCTACGAGCAGTACTTC. It is translated as CASSWTGSTYEQYF. The V gene is TRBV28, the J gene TRBJ2-7, with 8 bases that match TRBD1. J gave up 2 bases and V 4 bases, and 4 bases lay outside the gene matches. This CDR3 comprises 14 residues. Germline V lookup: CDR1 MDHEN, CDR2 SYDVKM. Full variable domain (outside the CDR3, taken from reference TRBV28 and TRBJ2-7): DVKVTQSSRYLVKRTGEKVFLECVQDMDHENMFWYRQDPGLGLRLIYFSYDVKMKEKGDIPEGYSVSREKKERFSLILESASTNQTSMYLCASSWTGSTYEQYFGPGTRLTVT.

At least ten counts were recorded for this clonotype. The V and J genes are TRBV28 and TRBJ2-5, with a weak D call TRBD2 (5 bases). With 10 bases removed from V and 2 bases from J, the gap between germline ends came to 14 bases. Germline loops: CDR1 MDHEN, CDR2 SYDVKM. This CDR3 is 13 amino acids long. CDR3 amino acids: CATREGLQETQYF. The CDR3 DNA sequence: TGTGCCACCCGGGAAGGTTTACAAGAGACCCAGTACTTC.

This clonotype has more than one count but fewer than ten. The chain is built from TRBV11-2 and TRBJ2-3, with D possibly TRBD2 on 6 matching bases. The CDR3 is 16 amino acids. CDR1 and CDR2 from the germline V gene are SGHAT and FQNNGV. V was trimmed by 10 bases and J by 0 bases, leaving 20 bases between them. CDR3 sequence reads: CAKHPLRDLSTDTQYF. The CDR3 DNA reads TGTGCCAAACACCCTCTGCGGGACCTTAGCACAGATACGCAGTATTTT.

This clonotype was seen ten or more times. V usage is TRBV29-1 and J usage is TRBJ1-2; tentative D call: TRBD1 (5 bases). Germline CDR1 reads SQVTM; CDR2 reads ANQGSEA. V was shortened by 7 bases and J by 1 base, with 19 bases between the two germline ends. CDR3 length equals 15 residues. For the CDR3, the DNA is TGCAGCGCCCTTTCCGTGGGGGGATTTAACTATGGCTACACCTTC. The encoded protein is CSALSVGGFNYGYTF. Complete variable domain (other parts from reference TRBV29-1 and TRBJ1-2): SAVISQKPSRDICQRGTSLTIQCQVDSQVTMMFWYRQQPGQSLTLIATANQGSEATYESGFVIDKFPISRPNLTFSTLTVSNMSPEDSSIYLCSALSVGGFNYGYTFGSGTRLTVV.

This clonotype was seen at least ten times. The chain uses TRBV29-1 and TRBJ2-7, with TRBD1 matching over 8 bases. Unmatched junction bases numbered 9, after V lost 6 bases and J lost 5 bases. Germline CDR1 SQVTM, CDR2 ANQGSEA. This CDR3 contains 13 residues. DNA for the CDR3: TGCAGCGTGGAAACGGGACAGGTGAACGAGCAGTACTTC. Translation gives CSVETGQVNEQYF.

This clonotype was counted ten times or more. This rearrangement joins TRBV25-1 to TRBJ2-7; TRBD1 aligns across 9 bases. With V trimmed by 8 bases and J by 2 bases, 7 bases remained unmatched. Germline CDR1 MGHDK, CDR2 SYGVNS. This CDR3 has 14 amino acids. CDR3 in amino acids: CASHGTGPTYEQYF. CDR3 DNA sequence: TGTGCCAGCCATGGGACAGGGCCAACCTACGAGCAGTACTTC.